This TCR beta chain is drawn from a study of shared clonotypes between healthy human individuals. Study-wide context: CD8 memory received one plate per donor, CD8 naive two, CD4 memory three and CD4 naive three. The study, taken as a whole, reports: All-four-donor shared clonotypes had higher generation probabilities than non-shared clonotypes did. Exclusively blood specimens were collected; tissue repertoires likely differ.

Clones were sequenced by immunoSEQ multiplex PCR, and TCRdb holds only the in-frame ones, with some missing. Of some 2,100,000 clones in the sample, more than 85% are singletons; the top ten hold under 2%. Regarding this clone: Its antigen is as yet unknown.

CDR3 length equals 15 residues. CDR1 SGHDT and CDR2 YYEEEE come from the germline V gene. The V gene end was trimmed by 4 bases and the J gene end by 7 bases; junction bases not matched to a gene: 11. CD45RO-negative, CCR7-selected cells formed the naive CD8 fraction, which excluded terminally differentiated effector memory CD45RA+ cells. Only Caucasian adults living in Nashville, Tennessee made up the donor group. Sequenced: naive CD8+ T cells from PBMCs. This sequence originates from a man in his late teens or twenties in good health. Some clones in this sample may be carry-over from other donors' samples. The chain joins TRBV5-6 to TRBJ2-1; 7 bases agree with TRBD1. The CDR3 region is CASSATGFGGNEQFF. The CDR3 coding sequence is TGTGCCAGCAGCGCGACAGGGTTTGGAGGAAATGAGCAGTTCTTC.